This T cell receptor beta chain comes out of a study of PD-L1 blockade in urothelial cancer (dated by TCRdb to 2017 to 2019). Notes on the research overall: Therapy was started at some point between 2013 and 2015 for all patients, and atezolizumab 1,200 mg was administered intravenously every 3 weeks. About nine tenths of the roughly 29 patients were identified as males with urothelial cancer of bladder origin, and a prior smoking history was reported by 18 of 29 patients. Blood samples gave median yields of about 140,000 T cells and over 80,000 unique TCRs, along with a median clonality of about 0.084. Durable clinical benefit was defined as progression-free survival longer than 6 months, and TCR features were also tested against progression-free and overall survival. The study, an exploratory multi-omic analysis, examined somatic, immune and clinical correlates of response to PD-L1 blockade with atezolizumab in urothelial cancer. Blood samples were analyzed at two time points: 3 weeks after treatment start (second dose) and 6 weeks after treatment start. Several patients achieved durable clinical benefit and some 21 did not. Patients had an ECOG performance status of 0 or 1 and had received between 0 and 3 prior chemotherapy regimens. Pretreatment blood TCR-seq was available for fewer than 30 patients, at least one posttreatment blood collection was obtained for about 25 patients, and tumor TCR-seq was available for about 25 patients. In the same patients who had TCR sequencing, pretreatment tumors also underwent whole exome sequencing and RNA sequencing. Pretreatment tumor samples, along with matched peripheral blood serially collected before and after atezolizumab treatment, were subjected to TCR sequencing. Findings and caveats that apply to the study as a whole: Because of the small sample size (n ≈ 31) and the many exploratory analyses performed, the results are intended to be regarded as hypothesis-generating. Improved progression-free and overall survival was associated with having pretreatment peripheral blood TCR clonality below the median. Patients with durable benefit showed greater expansion of tumor-associated TCR clones in peripheral blood 3 weeks after starting treatment (n of about 20, p = 0.022).

CDR1 and CDR2, looked up from the germline V gene, are SGHTA and FQGTGA. Between the V and J ends, shortened by 5 bases and 7 bases respectively, the junction contains 21 bases. The CDR3 contains 15 residues, cysteine and phenylalanine counted. Here the CDR3 DNA is all that survives: 45 bases in frame from base 1. To estimate absolute template abundance from read counts, synthetic TCR analog templates were spiked into each PCR. The immunoSEQ assay was used to amplify TCRbeta CDR3 regions from genomic DNA with bias-controlled V and J gene primers. Sequencing of rearranged TCRbeta segments was done at approximately 20X coverage. As for the authors' bioinformatics: Clustering was used to correct sequencing errors, and CDR3s were annotated against IMGT so that V, D and J genes could be assigned. Only productive TCRbeta rearrangements were used in downstream analyses, excluding out-of-frame or stop-codon sequences. To compute clonality, Shannon entropy was normalized by the log of the number of unique productive sequences and then subtracted from one. Fisher's exact test with Benjamini-Hochberg correction, at a threshold of adjusted p below 0.01, was used to find clones that differed between time points or between blood and tumor. This is the immuneACCESS table as TCRdb keeps it, with only in-frame sequences that have V and J called. A part of the clones is gone; compared with another copy, unresolved V genes explain less than half, and the rest is unexplained. V, J and clone size derive from that table, while D and trimming were established from the DNA sequence. The table for this sample lists about 74,000 clones; around 84% of them were counted only once. Together, the top ten hold 4.5% to 5.5% of the sample.

About this clone: The specificity of this receptor is unknown. No qualities accompany the bases; no much larger clone lies one base away.

A total of approximately 27 patients with locally advanced or metastatic urothelial carcinoma, treated at Memorial Sloan Kettering on a trial protocol, made up the cohort. Peripheral blood mononuclear cells were collected pretreatment and during treatment, at between 1 and 8 total time points per patient. The Qiagen DNeasy Blood extraction kit was used to purify genomic DNA from total PBMCs and tumor samples. PBMCs were collected pretreatment and during treatment, and were isolated and stored as previously described. The chain is made from TRBV7-3 and TRBJ2-7; TRBD2 is perhaps the D gene, given 5 matching bases. This clonotype was obtained from a man in his 70s with urothelial cancer. This specimen consisted of PBMCs, obtained around atezolizumab (anti-PD-L1) treatment. The CDR3 amino acid sequence is: CASSLVGSSPGEQYF. At the DNA level, the sequence is TGTGCCAGCAGCCTCGTGGGGAGTTCGCCGGGGGAGCAGTACTTC. Outside the CDR3, residues come from the reference TRBV7-3 and TRBJ2-7 proteins, so the full variable domain is: GAGVSQTPSNKVTEKGKYVELRCDPISGHTALYWYRQSLGQGPEFLIYFQGTGAADDSGLPNDRFFAVRPEGSVSTLKIQRTERGDSAVYLCASSLVGSSPGEQYFGPGTRLTVT.